This TCR beta chain was identified during a study of blood T cell repertoires in COVID-19. Whole-study context: The United States, Italy and Spain provided the acute and convalescent COVID-19 samples. PBMCs, B-cell-depleted T cells, or T cells were the source of the cDNA or gDNA that made up the material.

The CDR3 has 14 residues. V was trimmed by 6 bases and J by 6 bases, leaving 14 bases between them. Per the germline V gene, CDR1 is LNHDA and CDR2 is SQIVND (reference sequence). Original data processing: It was from reference gene primer amplification that nucleated cell counts were estimated. Profiling relied on immunoSEQ multiplex PCR, and the TCRdb table lists in-frame clones only, not all of them. The D gene and trimming were derived from the DNA, and the V and J assignments and clone size from that table. Here the sample spans 52,000 or so clones, 90% being singletons. Sequenced material: peripheral blood. The source is a woman older than 75 with acute or convalescent COVID-19. The chain has TRBV19 and TRBJ2-2; perhaps TRBD1 as D (6 bases). CDR3 region: CASRPGHRAGELFF. CDR3 nucleotide sequence: TGTGCCAGTAGACCGGGACACCGGGCCGGGGAGCTGTTTTTT.